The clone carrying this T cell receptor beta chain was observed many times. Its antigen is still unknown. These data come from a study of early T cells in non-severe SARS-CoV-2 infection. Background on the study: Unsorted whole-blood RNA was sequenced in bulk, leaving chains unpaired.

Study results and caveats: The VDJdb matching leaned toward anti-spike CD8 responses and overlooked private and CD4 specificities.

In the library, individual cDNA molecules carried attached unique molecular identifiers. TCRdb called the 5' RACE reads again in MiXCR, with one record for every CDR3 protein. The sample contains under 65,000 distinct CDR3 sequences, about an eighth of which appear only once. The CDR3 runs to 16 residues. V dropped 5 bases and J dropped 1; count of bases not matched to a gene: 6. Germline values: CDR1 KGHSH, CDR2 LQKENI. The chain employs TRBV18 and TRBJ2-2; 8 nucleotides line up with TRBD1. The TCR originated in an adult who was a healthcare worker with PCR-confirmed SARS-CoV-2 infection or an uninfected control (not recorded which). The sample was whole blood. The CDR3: CASSSDRGGNTGELFF. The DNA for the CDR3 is TGTGCCAGCTCATCCGACAGGGGAGGGAACACCGGGGAGCTGTTTTTT.